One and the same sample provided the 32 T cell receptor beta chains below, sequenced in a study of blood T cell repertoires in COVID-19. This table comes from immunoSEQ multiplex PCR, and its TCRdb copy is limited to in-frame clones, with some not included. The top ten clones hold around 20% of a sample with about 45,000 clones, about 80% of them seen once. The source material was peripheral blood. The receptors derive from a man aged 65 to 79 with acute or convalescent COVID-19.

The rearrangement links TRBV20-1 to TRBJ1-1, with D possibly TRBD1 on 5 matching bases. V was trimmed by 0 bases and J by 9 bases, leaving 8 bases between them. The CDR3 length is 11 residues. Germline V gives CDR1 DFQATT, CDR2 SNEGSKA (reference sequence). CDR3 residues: CSARDQGKAFF. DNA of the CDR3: TGCAGTGCTAGAGACCAGGGCAAAGCTTTCTTT.

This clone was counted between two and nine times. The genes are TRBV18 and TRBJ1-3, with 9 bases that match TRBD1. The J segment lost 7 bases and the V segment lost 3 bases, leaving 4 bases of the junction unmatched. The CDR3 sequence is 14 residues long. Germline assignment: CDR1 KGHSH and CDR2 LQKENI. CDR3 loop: CASSPGQGRNTIYF. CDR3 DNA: TGTGCCAGCTCACCGGGACAGGGTCGGAACACCATATATTTT.

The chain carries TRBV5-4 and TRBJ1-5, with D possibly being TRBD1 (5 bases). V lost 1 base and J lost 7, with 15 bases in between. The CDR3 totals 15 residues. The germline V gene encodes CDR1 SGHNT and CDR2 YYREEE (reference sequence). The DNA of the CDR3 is TGTGCCAGCAGCTTGTGGGGGGGAGGTGACCAGCCCCAGCATTTT. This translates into CASSLWGGGDQPQHF.

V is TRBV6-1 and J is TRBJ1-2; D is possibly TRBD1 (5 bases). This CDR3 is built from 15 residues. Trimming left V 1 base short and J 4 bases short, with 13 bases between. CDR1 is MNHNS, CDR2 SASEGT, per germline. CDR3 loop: CASSEVAAGLYGYTF. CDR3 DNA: TGTGCCAGCAGTGAAGTCGCGGCGGGACTCTATGGCTACACCTTC.

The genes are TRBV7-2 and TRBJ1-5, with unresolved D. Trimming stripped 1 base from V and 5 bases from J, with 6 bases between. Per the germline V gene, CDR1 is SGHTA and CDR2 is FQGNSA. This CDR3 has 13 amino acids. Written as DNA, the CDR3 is TGTGCCAGCAGCTTAGTATTCGATCAGCCCCAGCATTTT. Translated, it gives CASSLVFDQPQHF.

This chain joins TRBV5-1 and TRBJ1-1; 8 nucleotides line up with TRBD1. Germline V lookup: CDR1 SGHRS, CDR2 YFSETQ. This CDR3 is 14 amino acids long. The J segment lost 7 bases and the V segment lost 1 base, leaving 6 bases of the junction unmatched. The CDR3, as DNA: TGCGCCAGCAGCTTGCGACAGGGGCAGGGTGAAGCTTTCTTT. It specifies CASSLRQGQGEAFF.

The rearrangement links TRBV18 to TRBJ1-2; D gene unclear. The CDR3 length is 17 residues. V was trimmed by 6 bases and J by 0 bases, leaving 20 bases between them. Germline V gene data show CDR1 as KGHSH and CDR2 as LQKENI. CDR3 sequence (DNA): TGTGCCAGCTCCCCCGGGGAGGCGACCGTAGCTAACTATGGCTACACCTTC. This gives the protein CASSPGEATVANYGYTF.

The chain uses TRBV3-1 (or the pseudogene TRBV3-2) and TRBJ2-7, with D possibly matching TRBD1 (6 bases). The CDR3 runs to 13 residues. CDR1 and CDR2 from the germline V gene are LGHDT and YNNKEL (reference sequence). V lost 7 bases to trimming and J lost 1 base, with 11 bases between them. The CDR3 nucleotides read TGTGCCAGCAAGGGGACACCTTCCTACGAGCAGTACTTC. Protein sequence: CASKGTPSYEQYF.

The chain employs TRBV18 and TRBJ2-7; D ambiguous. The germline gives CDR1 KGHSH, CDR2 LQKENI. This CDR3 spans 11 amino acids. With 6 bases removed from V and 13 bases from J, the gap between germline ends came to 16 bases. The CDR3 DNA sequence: TGTGCCAGCTCTTTTGGCGGCGAGCCTTACTTC. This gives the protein CASSFGGEPYF.

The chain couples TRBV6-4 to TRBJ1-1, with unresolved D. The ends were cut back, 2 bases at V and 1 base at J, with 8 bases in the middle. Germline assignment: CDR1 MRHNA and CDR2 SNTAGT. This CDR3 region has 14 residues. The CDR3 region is CASSDTSRNTEAFF. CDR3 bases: TGTGCCAGCAGTGACACCTCGAGGAACACTGAAGCTTTCTTT.

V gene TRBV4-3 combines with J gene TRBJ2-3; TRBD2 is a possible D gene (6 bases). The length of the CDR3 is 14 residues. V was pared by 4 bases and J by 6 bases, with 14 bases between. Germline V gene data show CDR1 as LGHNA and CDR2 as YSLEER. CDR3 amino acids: CASSPRGERDTQYF. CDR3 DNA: TGCGCCAGCAGCCCCCGCGGGGAACGGGATACGCAGTATTTT.

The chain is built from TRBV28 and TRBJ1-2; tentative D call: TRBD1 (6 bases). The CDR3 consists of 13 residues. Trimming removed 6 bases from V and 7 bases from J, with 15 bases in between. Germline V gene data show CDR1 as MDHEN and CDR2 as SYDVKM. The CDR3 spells CASRTGTLSGYTF. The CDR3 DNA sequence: TGTGCCAGCAGAACAGGGACGTTGAGTGGCTACACCTTC.

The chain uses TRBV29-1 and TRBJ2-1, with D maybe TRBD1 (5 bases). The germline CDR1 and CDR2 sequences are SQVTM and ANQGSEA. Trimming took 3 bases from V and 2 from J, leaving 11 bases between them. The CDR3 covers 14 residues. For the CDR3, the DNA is TGCAGCGTTGATAAGGGGCGCACCTACAATGAGCAGTTCTTC. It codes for CSVDKGRTYNEQFF.

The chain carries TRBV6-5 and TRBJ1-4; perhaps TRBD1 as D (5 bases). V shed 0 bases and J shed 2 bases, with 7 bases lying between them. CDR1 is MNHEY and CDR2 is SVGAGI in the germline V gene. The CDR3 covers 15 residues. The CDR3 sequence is CASSYSRGTNEKLFF. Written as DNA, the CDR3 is TGTGCCAGCAGTTACTCGCGGGGGACTAATGAAAAACTGTTTTTT.

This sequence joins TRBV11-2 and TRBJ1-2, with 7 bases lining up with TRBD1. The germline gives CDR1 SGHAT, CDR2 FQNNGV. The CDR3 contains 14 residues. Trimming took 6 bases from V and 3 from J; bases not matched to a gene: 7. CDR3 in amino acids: CASRGNRGDYGYTF. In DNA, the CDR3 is TGTGCCAGCAGGGGTAACAGGGGTGACTATGGCTACACCTTC.

CDR3 in DNA: TGTGCCATCAGGGGACAGGGGAAAGAAGAGCAGTTCTTC. Its translation is CAIRGQGKEEQFF. The chain links TRBV10-3 to TRBJ2-1; TRBD1 matches 10 bases. The CDR3 loop spans 13 amino acids. V dropped 6 bases and J dropped 10; count of bases not matched to a gene: 6. Germline CDR1 is ENHRY and CDR2 is SYGVKD.

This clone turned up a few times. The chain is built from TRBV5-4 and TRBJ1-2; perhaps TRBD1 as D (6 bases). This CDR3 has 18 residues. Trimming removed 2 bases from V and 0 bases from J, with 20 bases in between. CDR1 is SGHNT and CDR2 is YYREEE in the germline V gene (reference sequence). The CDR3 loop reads CASSFLFGTGKANYGYTF. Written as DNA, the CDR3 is TGTGCCAGCAGCTTTCTCTTCGGAACAGGGAAAGCTAACTATGGCTACACCTTC.

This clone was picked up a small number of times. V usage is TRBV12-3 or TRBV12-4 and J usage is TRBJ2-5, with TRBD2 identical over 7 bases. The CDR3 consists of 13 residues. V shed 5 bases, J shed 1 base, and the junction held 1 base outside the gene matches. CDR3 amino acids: CASSRGVQETQYF. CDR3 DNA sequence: TGTGCCAGCAGTCGGGGGGTCCAAGAGACCCAGTACTTC.

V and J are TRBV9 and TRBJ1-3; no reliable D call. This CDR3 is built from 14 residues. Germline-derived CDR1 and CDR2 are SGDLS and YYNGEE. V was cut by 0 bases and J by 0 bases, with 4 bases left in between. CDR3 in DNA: TGTGCCAGCAGCGTAGCCCACTCTGGAAACACCATATATTTT. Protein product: CASSVAHSGNTIYF.

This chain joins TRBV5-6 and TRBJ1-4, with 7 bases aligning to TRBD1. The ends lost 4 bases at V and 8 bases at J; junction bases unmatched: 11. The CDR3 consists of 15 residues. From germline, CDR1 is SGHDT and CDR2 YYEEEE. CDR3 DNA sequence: TGTGCCAGCAGCGCAGACAGGGTAGAGGACGAAAAACTGTTTTTT. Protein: CASSADRVEDEKLFF. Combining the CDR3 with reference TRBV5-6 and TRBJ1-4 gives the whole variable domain DAGVTQSPTHLIKTRGQQVTLRCSPKSGHDTVSWYQQALGQGPQFIFQYYEEEERQRGNFPDRFSGHQFPNYSSELNVNALLLGDSALYLCASSADRVEDEKLFFGSGTQLSVL.

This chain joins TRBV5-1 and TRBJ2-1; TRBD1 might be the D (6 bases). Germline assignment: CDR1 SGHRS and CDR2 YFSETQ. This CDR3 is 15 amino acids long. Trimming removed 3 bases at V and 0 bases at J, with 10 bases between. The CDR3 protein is CASSSTGSSYNEQFF. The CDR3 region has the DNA TGCGCCAGCAGCTCCACAGGGAGCTCCTACAATGAGCAGTTCTTC.

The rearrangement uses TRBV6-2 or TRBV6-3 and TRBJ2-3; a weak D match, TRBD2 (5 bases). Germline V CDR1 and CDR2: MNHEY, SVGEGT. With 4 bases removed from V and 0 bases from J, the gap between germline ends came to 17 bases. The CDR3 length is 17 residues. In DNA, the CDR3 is TGTGCCAGCAGTTGGGCGTTGGACTTTTCTAGCACAGATACGCAGTATTTT. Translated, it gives CASSWALDFSSTDTQYF.

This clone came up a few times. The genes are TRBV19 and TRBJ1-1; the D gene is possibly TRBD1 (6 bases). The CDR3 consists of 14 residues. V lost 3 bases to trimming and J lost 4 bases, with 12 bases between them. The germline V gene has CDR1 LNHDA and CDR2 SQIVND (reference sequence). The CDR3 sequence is CASSMWGQGTEAFF. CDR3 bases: TGTGCCAGTAGTATGTGGGGGCAGGGCACTGAAGCTTTCTTT.

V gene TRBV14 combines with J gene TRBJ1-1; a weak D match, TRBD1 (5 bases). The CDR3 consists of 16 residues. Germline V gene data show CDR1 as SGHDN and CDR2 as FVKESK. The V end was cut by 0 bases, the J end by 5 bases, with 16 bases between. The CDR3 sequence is CASSQDPQGYGTEAFF. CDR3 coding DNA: TGTGCCAGCAGCCAAGATCCCCAGGGCTACGGGACTGAAGCTTTCTTT. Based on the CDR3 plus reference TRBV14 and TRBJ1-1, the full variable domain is EAGVTQFPSHSVIEKGQTVTLRCDPISGHDNLYWYRRVMGKEIKFLLHFVKESKQDESGMPNNRFLAERTGGTYSTLKVQPAELEDSGVYFCASSQDPQGYGTEAFFGQGTRLTVV.

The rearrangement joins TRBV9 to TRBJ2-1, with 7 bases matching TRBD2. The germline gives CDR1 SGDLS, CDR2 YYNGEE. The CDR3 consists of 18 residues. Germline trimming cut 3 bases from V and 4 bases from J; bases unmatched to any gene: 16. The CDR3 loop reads CASSAPPYKGRGYNEQFF. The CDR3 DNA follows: TGTGCCAGCAGCGCCCCTCCATACAAGGGGAGGGGATACAATGAGCAGTTCTTC.

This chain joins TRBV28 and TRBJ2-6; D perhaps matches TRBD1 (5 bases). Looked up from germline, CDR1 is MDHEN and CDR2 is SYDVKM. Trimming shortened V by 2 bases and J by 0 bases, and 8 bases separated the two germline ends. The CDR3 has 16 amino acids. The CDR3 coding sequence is TGTGCCAGCAGTTTACCAGGGCACTCTGGGGCCAACGTCCTGACTTTC. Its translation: CASSLPGHSGANVLTF.

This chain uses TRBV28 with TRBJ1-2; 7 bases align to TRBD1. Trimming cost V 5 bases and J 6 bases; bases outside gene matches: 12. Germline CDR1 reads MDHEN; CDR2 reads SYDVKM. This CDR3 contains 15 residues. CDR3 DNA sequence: TGTGCCAGCAGTCCCTCGACCCGACAGGGTGATGGCTACACCTTC. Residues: CASSPSTRQGDGYTF.

The CDR3 is CASSQVGQGGDTQYF. DNA for the CDR3: TGTGCCAGCAGCCAAGTGGGGCAGGGTGGAGATACGCAGTATTTT. The chain recombines TRBV3-1 (or the pseudogene TRBV3-2) with TRBJ2-3; D is perhaps TRBD1 (5 bases). V lost 1 base and J 5 bases, leaving 13 bases between the germline ends. Germline CDR1 and CDR2: LGHDT and YNNKEL (reference sequence). This CDR3 has 15 amino acids.

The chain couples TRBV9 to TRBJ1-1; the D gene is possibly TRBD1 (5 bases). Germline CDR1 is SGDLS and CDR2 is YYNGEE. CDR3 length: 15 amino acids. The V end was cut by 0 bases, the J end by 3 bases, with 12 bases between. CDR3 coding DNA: TGTGCCAGCAGCGTAGAGGGCCAGGGCCACACTGAAGCTTTCTTT. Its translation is CASSVEGQGHTEAFF.

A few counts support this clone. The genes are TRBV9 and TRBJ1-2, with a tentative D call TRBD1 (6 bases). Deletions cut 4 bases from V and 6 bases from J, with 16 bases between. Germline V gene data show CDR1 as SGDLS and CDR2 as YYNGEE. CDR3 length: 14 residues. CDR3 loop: CASSTFNGQHGYTF. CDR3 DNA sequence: TGTGCCAGCAGCACCTTTAACGGACAGCATGGCTACACCTTC.

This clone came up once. The CDR3 reads CASSPGQGGQPQHF. The CDR3 DNA reads TGTGCCAGCAGCCCCGGACAGGGGGGCCAGCCCCAGCATTTT. This chain uses TRBV7-3 with TRBJ1-5; 10 nucleotides agree with TRBD1. This CDR3 spans 14 amino acids. Per the germline V gene, CDR1 is SGHTA and CDR2 is FQGTGA. With 5 bases clipped from V and 7 bases from J, the junction kept 5 bases outside the gene matches.

The CDR3 sequence: CASSSLRSGGGETQYF. In DNA form, the CDR3 reads TGTGCCAGCAGTTCTCTACGGTCGGGGGGAGGAGAGACCCAGTACTTC. The chain carries TRBV28 and TRBJ2-5; 7 nucleotides match TRBD2. This CDR3 comprises 16 residues. With V trimmed by 4 bases and J by 4 bases, 12 bases remained unmatched. Looked up from germline, CDR1 is MDHEN and CDR2 is SYDVKM. Combining the CDR3 with reference TRBV28 and TRBJ2-5 gives the whole variable domain DVKVTQSSRYLVKRTGEKVFLECVQDMDHENMFWYRQDPGLGLRLIYFSYDVKMKEKGDIPEGYSVSREKKERFSLILESASTNQTSMYLCASSSLRSGGGETQYFGPGTRLLVL.